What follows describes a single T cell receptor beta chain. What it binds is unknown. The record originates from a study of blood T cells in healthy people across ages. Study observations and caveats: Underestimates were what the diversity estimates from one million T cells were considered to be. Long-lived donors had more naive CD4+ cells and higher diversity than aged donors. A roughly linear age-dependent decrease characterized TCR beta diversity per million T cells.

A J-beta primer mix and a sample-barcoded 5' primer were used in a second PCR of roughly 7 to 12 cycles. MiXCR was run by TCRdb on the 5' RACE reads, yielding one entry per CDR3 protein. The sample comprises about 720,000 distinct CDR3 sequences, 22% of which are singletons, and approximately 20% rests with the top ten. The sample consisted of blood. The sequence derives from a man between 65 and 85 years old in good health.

The chain's CDR3 is CASSKTSGLISYEQYV. The CDR3 DNA reads as TGTGCCAGCTCGAAAACTAGCGGCCTAATTTCCTACGAGCAGTACGTC. This chain links TRBV18 with TRBJ2-7; 8 positions match TRBD2. This CDR3 region has 16 residues. The V segment lost 6 bases and the J segment 1 base; nucleotides outside the gene matches: 11. Germline CDR1 and CDR2: KGHSH and LQKENI.